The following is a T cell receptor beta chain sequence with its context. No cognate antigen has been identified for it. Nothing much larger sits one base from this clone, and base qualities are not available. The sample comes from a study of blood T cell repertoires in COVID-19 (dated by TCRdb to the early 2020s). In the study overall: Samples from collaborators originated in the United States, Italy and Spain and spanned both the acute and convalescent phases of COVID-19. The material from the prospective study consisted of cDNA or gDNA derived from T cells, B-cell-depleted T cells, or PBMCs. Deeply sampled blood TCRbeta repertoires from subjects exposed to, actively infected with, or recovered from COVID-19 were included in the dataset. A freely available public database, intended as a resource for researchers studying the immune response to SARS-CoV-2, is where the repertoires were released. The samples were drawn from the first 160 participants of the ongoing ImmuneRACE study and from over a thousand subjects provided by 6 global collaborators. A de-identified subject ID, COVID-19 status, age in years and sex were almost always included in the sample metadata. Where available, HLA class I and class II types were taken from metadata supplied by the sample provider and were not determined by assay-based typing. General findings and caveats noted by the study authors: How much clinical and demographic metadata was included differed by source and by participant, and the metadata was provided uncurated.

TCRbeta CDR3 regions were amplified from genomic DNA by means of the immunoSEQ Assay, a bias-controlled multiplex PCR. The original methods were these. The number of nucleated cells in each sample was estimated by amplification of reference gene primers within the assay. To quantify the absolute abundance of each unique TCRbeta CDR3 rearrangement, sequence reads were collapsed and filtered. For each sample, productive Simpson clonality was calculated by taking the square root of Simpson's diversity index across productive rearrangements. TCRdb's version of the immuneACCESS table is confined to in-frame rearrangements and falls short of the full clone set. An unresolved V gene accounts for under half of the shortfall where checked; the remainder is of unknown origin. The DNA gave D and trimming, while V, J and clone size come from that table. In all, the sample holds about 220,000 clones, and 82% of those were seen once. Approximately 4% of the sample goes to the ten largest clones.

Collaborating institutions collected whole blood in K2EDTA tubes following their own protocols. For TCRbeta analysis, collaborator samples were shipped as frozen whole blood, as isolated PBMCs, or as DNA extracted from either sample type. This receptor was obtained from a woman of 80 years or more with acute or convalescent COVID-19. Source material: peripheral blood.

The sequence in DNA is TGCGCCAGCAGCTTGGGAGGGTTTGATGAGCAGTTCTTC. This is translated as CASSLGGFDEQFF. The sequence is built from TRBV5-1 and TRBJ2-1; TRBD2 might be the D gene, on 5 matching bases. Taken from the germline V gene, the CDR1 and CDR2 loops are SGHRS and YFSETQ. The CDR3 contains 13 residues, cysteine and phenylalanine counted. The only DNA kept is the CDR3, 39 bases in frame from the first base. The junction carries 9 bases between V and J, which are trimmed by 0 bases and 8 bases respectively.